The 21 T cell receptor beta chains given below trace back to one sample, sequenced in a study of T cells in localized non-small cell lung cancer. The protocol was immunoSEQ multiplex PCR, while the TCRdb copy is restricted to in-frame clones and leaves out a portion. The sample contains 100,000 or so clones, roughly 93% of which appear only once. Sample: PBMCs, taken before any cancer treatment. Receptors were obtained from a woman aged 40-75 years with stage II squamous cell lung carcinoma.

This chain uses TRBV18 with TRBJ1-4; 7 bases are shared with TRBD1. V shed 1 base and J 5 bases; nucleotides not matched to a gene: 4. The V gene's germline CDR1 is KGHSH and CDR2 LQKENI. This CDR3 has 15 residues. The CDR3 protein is CASSPRDSVNEKLFF. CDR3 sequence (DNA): TGTGCCAGCTCACCACGGGACAGCGTAAATGAAAAACTGTTTTTT.

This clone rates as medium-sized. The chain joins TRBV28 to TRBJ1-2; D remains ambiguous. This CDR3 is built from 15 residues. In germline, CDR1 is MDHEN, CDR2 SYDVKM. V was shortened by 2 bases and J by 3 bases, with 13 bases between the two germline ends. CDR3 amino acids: CASSLGEGSYYGYTF. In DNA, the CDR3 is TGTGCCAGCAGTTTAGGGGAAGGAAGTTACTATGGCTACACCTTC.

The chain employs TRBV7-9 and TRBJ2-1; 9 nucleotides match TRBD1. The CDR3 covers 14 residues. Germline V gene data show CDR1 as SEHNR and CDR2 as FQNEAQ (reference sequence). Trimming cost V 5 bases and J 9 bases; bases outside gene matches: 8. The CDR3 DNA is TGTGCCAGCAGCGCCCCGGGACAGGGTAGTGAGCAGTTCTTC. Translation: CASSAPGQGSEQFF.

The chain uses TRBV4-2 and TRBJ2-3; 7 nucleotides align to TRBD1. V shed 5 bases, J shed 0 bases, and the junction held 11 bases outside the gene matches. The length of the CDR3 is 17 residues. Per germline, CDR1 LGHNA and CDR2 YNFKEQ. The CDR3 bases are TGTGCCAGCAGCTATCGGACAGGCCACCTCAGCACAGATACGCAGTATTTT. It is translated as CASSYRTGHLSTDTQYF.

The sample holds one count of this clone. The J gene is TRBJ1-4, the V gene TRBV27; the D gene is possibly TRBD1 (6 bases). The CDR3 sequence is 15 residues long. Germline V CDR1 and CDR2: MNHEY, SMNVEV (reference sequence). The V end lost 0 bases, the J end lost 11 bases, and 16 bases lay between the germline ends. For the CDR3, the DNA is TGTGCCAGCAGTTTATCCGGGACAAATGGGGAGAAACTGTTTTTT. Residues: CASSLSGTNGEKLFF. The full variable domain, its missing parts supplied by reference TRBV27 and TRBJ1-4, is EAQVTQNPRYLITVTGKKLTVTCSQNMNHEYMSWYRQDPGLGLRQIYYSMNVEVTDKGDVPEGYKVSRKEKRNFPLILESPSPNQTSLYFCASSLSGTNGEKLFFGSGTQLSVL.

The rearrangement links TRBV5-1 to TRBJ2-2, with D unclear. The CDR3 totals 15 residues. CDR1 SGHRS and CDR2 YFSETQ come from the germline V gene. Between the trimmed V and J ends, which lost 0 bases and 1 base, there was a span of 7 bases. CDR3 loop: CASSLVTVNTGELFF. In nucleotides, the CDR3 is TGCGCCAGCAGCTTGGTGACTGTGAACACCGGGGAGCTGTTTTTT.

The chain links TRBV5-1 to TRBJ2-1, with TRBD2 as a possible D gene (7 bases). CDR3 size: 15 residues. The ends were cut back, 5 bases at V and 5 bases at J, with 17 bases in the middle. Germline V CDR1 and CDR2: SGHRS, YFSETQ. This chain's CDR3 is CASRGGAGVNNEQFF. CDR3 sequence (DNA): TGCGCCAGCAGGGGGGGCGCGGGAGTGAACAATGAGCAGTTCTTC.

CDR3 amino acids: CASSRDHGYTF. CDR3 nucleotides: TGTGCCAGCAGCCGTGATCATGGCTACACCTTC. This chain connects TRBV6-1 to TRBJ1-2; D remains ambiguous. CDR3 length equals 11 residues. V was pared by 6 bases and J by 6 bases, with 8 bases between. Germline V lookup: CDR1 MNHNS, CDR2 SASEGT.

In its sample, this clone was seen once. CDR3 sequence: CASSTQGSDGYTF. CDR3 DNA: TGTGCCAGCAGTACCCAGGGATCTGATGGCTACACCTTC. The chain links TRBV2 to TRBJ1-2, with D possibly being TRBD1 (5 bases). This CDR3 is 13 amino acids long. From germline, CDR1 is SNHLY and CDR2 FYNNEI. Trimming removed 5 bases at V and 6 bases at J, with 13 bases between. Combining the CDR3 with reference TRBV2 and TRBJ1-2 gives the whole variable domain EPEVTQTPSHQVTQMGQEVILRCVPISNHLYFYWYRQILGQKVEFLVSFYNNEISEKSEIFDDQFSVERPDGSNFTLKIRSTKLEDSAMYFCASSTQGSDGYTFGSGTRLTVV.

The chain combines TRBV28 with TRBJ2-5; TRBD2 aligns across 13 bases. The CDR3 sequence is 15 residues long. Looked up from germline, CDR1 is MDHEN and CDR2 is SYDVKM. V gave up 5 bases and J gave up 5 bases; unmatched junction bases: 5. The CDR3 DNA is TGTGCCAGCAGTCTGACTAGCGGGGGGCGGGAGACCCAGTACTTC. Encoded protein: CASSLTSGGRETQYF.

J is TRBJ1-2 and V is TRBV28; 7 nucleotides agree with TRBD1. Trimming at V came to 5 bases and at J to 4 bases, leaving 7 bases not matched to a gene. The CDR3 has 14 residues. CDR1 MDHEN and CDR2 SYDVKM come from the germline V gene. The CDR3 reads CASSGDSPIYGYTF. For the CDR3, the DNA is TGTGCCAGCAGTGGGGACAGTCCCATCTATGGCTACACCTTC.

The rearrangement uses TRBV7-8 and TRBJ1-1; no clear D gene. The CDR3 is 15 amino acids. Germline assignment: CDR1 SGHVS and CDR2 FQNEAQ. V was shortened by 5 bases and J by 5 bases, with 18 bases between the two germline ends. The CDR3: CASSIRRSVRTEAFF. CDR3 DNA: TGTGCCAGCAGCATCAGGAGGTCGGTGAGGACTGAAGCTTTCTTT.

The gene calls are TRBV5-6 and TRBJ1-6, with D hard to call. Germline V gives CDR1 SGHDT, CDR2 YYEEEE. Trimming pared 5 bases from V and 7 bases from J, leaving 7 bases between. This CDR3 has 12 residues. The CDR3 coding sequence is TGTGCCAGCAGTCAAGGGAATTCACCCCTCCACTTT. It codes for CASSQGNSPLHF.

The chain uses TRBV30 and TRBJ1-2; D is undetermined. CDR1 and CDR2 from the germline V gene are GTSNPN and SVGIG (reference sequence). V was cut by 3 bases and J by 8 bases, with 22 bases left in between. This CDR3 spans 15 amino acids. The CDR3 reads CAWSPQASLSLGYTF. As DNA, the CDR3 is TGTGCCTGGAGCCCCCAGGCCAGTCTCTCCTTAGGCTACACCTTC. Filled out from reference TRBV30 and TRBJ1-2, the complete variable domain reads SQTIHQWPATLVQPVGSPLSLECTVEGTSNPNLYWYRQAAGRGLQLLFYSVGIGQISSEVPQNLSASRPQDRQFILSSKKLLLSDSGFYLCAWSPQASLSLGYTFGSGTRLTVV.

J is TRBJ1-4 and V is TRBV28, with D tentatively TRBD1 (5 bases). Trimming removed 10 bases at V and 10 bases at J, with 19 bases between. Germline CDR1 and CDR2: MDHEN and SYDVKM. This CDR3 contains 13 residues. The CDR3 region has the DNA TGTGCCACTCGGGGAGGGGCCGTTAGAAAACTGTTTTTT. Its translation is CATRGGAVRKLFF.

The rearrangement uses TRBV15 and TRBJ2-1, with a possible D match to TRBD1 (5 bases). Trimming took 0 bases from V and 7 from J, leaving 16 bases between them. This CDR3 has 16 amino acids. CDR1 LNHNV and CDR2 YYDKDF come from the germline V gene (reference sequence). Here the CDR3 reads CATSRDQGGRVNEQFF. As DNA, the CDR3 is TGTGCCACCAGCAGAGATCAAGGCGGCAGGGTGAATGAGCAGTTCTTC. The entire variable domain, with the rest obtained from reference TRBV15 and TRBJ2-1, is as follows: DAMVIQNPRYQVTQFGKPVTLSCSQTLNHNVMYWYQQKSSQAPKLLFHYYDKDFNNEADTPDNFQSRRPNTSFCFLDIRSPGLGDTAMYLCATSRDQGGRVNEQFFGPGTRLTVL.

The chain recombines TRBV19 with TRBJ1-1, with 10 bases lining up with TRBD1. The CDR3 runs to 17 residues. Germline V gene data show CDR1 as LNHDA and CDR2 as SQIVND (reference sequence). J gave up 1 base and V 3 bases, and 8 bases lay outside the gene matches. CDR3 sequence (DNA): TGTGCCAGTAGTATCTTGGACAGGGGGTTATCGAACACTGAAGCTTTCTTT. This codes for CASSILDRGLSNTEAFF.

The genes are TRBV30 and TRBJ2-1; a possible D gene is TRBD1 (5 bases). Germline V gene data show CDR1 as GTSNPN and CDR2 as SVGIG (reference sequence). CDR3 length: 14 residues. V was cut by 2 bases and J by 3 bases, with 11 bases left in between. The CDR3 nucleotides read TGTGCCTGGAGTACGGACACCAACTACAATGAGCAGTTCTTC. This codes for CAWSTDTNYNEQFF.

CDR3 in DNA: TGTGCCAGCAGTTTGGCCGGGCTAGCGGATCGCACAGATACGCAGTATTTT. This encodes CASSLAGLADRTDTQYF. This chain connects TRBV28 to TRBJ2-3; TRBD2 aligns across 7 bases. The germline V gene has CDR1 MDHEN and CDR2 SYDVKM. V gave up 3 bases and J gave up 1 base; unmatched junction bases: 10. The length of the CDR3 is 17 residues.

The CDR3 protein is CASSTKDRYNYEQYF. Here the CDR3 DNA reads TGTGCCAGCAGTACCAAGGACAGGTACAATTACGAGCAGTACTTC. The V call is TRBV27, the J call TRBJ2-7, with 7 bases lining up with TRBD1. V shed 5 bases, J shed 4 bases, and the junction held 11 bases outside the gene matches. The germline V gene encodes CDR1 MNHEY and CDR2 SMNVEV (reference sequence). The CDR3 covers 15 residues.

The DNA of the CDR3 is TGTGCCAGCAGCCCCCGACCACAGGGGGCGAGTCCTCCCATTCAGTACTTC. It codes for CASSPRPQGASPPIQYF. V and J are TRBV14 and TRBJ2-4; 9 positions match TRBD1. The J segment lost 9 bases and the V segment lost 4 bases, leaving 16 bases of the junction unmatched. Germline CDR1 reads SGHDN; CDR2 reads FVKESK. The CDR3 spans 17 residues.